Shown below are 14 T cell receptor beta chains from a single sample sequenced in a study of blood T cell repertoires in COVID-19. Here immunoSEQ multiplex PCR was the method, and the copy in TCRdb shows in-frame clones only, minus some. Of some 88,000 clones in the sample, roughly nine tenths are singletons; the top ten hold under 2%. Sequencing input: peripheral blood. Receptors originate from a human donor with active COVID-19. The donor label of this sample is uncertain.

The genes are TRBV2 and TRBJ2-5, with D perhaps matching TRBD2 (7 bases). This CDR3 is 15 amino acids long. CDR1 is SNHLY, CDR2 FYNNEI, per germline. V lost 6 bases, J lost 0 bases, and 14 bases lay in between. CDR3 DNA: TGTGCCAGCAGCCAGGGGCTAGCGGACCAAGAGACCCAGTACTTC. This gives the protein CASSQGLADQETQYF.

This clone was observed once. This rearrangement joins TRBV12-3 or TRBV12-4 to TRBJ2-1; tentatively, D is TRBD2 (6 bases). The CDR3 is 13 amino acids. Trimming took 2 bases from V and 7 from J, leaving 9 bases between them. The CDR3 DNA reads TGTGCCAGCAGTTTATATCGGGGGAATGAGCAGTTCTTC. Its protein product is CASSLYRGNEQFF.

The V gene is TRBV3-1 (or the pseudogene TRBV3-2), the J gene TRBJ2-1; 7 positions agree with TRBD2. Germline CDR1 is LGHDT and CDR2 is YNNKEL (reference sequence). The CDR3 is 14 residues long. Losses at the gene ends were 4 bases for V and 9 bases for J; bases not matched to a gene: 9. DNA of the CDR3: TGTGCCAGCAGCCCGGGGCCCGGGGAGGGTGAGCAGTTCTTC. Protein sequence: CASSPGPGEGEQFF.

CDR3 in amino acids: CASTDAGQETQYF. In DNA, the CDR3 is TGTGCCAGTACCGACGCGGGGCAAGAGACCCAGTACTTC. The rearrangement joins TRBV19 to TRBJ2-5; D might be TRBD2 (6 bases). CDR3 length equals 13 residues. Germline V gene data show CDR1 as LNHDA and CDR2 as SQIVND (reference sequence). Trimming removed 7 bases at V and 2 bases at J, with 11 bases between.

This clone showed up just once. The chain links TRBV28 to TRBJ1-1; D is perhaps TRBD1 (5 bases). Germline V CDR1 and CDR2: MDHEN, SYDVKM. The CDR3 spans 19 residues. Trimming pared 5 bases from V and 7 bases from J, leaving 32 bases between. The chain's CDR3 is CASSPRVLMGGVSLGEAFF. The CDR3 bases are TGTGCCAGCAGTCCAAGGGTTCTCATGGGAGGGGTTAGTTTGGGTGAAGCTTTCTTT.

The chain recombines TRBV21-1 with TRBJ1-5; the table's D call of TRBD1 was not tested on the DNA. TRBV21-1 is labeled a pseudogene. This CDR3 region has 15 residues. The CDR3 sequence: CASSPGGRGNQPQHF. The CDR3 DNA follows: TGTGCCAGCAGCCCGGGCGGCAGGGGGAATCAGCCCCAGCATTTT.

The J gene is TRBJ1-5, the V gene TRBV5-6; TRBD1 aligns across 7 bases. Looked up from germline, CDR1 is SGHDT and CDR2 is YYEEEE. V was pared by 5 bases and J by 3 bases, with 5 bases of the junction left unmatched. There are 14 residues in the CDR3. For the CDR3, the DNA is TGTGCCAGCAGGTGTACAGGGGTCAATCAGCCCCAGCATTTT. Translating it yields CASRCTGVNQPQHF.

The chain uses TRBV14 and TRBJ1-2; D is ambiguous. The CDR3 spans 15 residues. Germline-derived CDR1 and CDR2 are SGHDN and FVKESK. Trimming took off 6 bases at V and 6 bases at J, with 20 bases between the two ends. The CDR3 is CASSSWPGSDNGYTF. In nucleotides, the CDR3 is TGTGCCAGCAGTTCATGGCCGGGGTCGGATAATGGCTACACCTTC.

The chain recombines TRBV10-3 with TRBJ1-2; TRBD1 matches at 7 bases. V trimming: 6 bases; J trimming: 7 bases; junction bases outside the gene matches: 8. Germline loops: CDR1 ENHRY, CDR2 SYGVKD. The CDR3 has 13 amino acids. This chain's CDR3 is CAIRDRAERGYTF. In DNA, the CDR3 is TGTGCCATCAGAGACAGGGCGGAGCGTGGCTACACCTTC.

This clone has just a few counts. The J gene is TRBJ2-2, the V gene TRBV5-1, with D maybe TRBD2 (6 bases). The CDR3 consists of 16 residues. Per germline, CDR1 SGHRS and CDR2 YFSETQ. Trimming removed 3 bases from V and 5 bases from J, with 17 bases in between. DNA of the CDR3: TGCGCCAGCAGCTCCCATACGGGACTCAAGACCGGGGAGCTGTTTTTT. Translated, it gives CASSSHTGLKTGELFF.

The chain has TRBV5-1 and TRBJ2-3; a possible D gene is TRBD2 (5 bases). The V gene lost 2 bases and the J gene lost 1 base, with 8 bases spanning the gap. This CDR3 has 14 residues. CDR1 is SGHRS and CDR2 is YFSETQ in the germline V gene. In nucleotides, the CDR3 is TGCGCCAGCAGCTTCGGACTGGGCACAGATACGCAGTATTTT. Protein: CASSFGLGTDTQYF.

The chain recombines TRBV29-1 with TRBJ1-2; 7 bases match TRBD1. The ends lost 7 bases at V and 7 bases at J; junction bases unmatched: 6. CDR3 length: 11 amino acids. The germline V gene has CDR1 SQVTM and CDR2 ANQGSEA. In DNA form, the CDR3 reads TGCAGCGCAAAAACAGGGGTTGGCTACACCTTC. As protein: CSAKTGVGYTF.

CDR3 sequence (DNA): TGTGCCAGCAGCTTTAACAGCGGGGGGGTAGGTGAGCAGTTCTTC. Protein sequence: CASSFNSGGVGEQFF. The chain has TRBV11-2 and TRBJ2-1; TRBD2 matches at 10 bases. This CDR3 region has 15 residues. V lost 3 bases to trimming and J lost 9 bases; unmatched junction nucleotides: 8. Per germline, CDR1 SGHAT and CDR2 FQNNGV.

The chain is built from TRBV19 and TRBJ1-5; the D gene is possibly TRBD1 (5 bases). V lost 0 bases, J lost 5 bases, and 11 bases lay in between. This CDR3 region has 15 residues. Germline CDR1 LNHDA, CDR2 SQIVND (reference sequence). The DNA of the CDR3 is TGTGCCAGTAGTATAGACAGGGAAAAGGATCAGCCCCAGCATTTT. Translation gives CASSIDREKDQPQHF.